This T cell receptor beta chain came from a study of T cell repertoires in cytomegalovirus infection. Study outcomes and limitations: Summed public TCR beta family frequency identified CMV carriers bearing the relevant HLA. The ex vivo response showed dominance by HLA-C-restricted CMV-specific TCR beta clonotypes.

Each CDR3 protein gets one entry after TCRdb re-called the reads with MiXCR. The sample contains under 850,000 distinct CDR3 sequences, less than 40% of which appear only once. Notes on this clonotype: The target antigen is unknown.

The sequenced material came from PBMCs. This TCR derives from a human donor in good health (CMV status not recorded). Some clones in this sample may be carry-over from other donors' samples.

The CDR3 loop reads CASSLIASGNNEQFF. The CDR3 DNA reads TGCGCCAGCAGCTTGATAGCTAGCGGGAACAATGAGCAGTTCTTC. The chain combines TRBV5-1 with TRBJ2-1; 9 bases match TRBD2. Germline V CDR1 and CDR2: SGHRS, YFSETQ. The CDR3 extends over 15 amino acids. Germline trimming cut 1 base from V and 5 bases from J; bases unmatched to any gene: 4. Filled out from reference TRBV5-1 and TRBJ2-1, the complete variable domain reads KAGVTQTPRYLIKTRGQQVTLSCSPISGHRSVSWYQQTPGQGLQFLFEYFSETQRNKGNFPGRFSGRQFSNSRSEMNVSTLELGDSALYLCASSLIASGNNEQFFGPGTRLTVL.